This is a list of T cell receptor beta chains from one sample in a study of T cell changes during pregnancy in multiple sclerosis. Assay: immunoSEQ multiplex PCR; the TCRdb copy retains only in-frame clones and omits some. The repertoire holds about 89,000 clones, with around 94% as singletons. The sequenced sample was peripheral blood, obtained in the third trimester of pregnancy. The source is a female donor with multiple sclerosis, enrolled in a pregnancy study. The CDR3 runs from the conserved cysteine through the conserved F or W. A D gene is named only where the DNA matches it firmly.

j_gene | v_gene | d_gene | CDR3aa | CDR3nt
TRBJ1-5 | TRBV19 | . | CASSIVRTGIQPQHF | TGTGCCAGTAGTATAGTAAGAACAGGGATTCAGCCCCAGCATTTT
TRBJ1-5 | TRBV28 | TRBD1 | CASSSGQGLNQPQHF | TGTGCCAGCAGCTCCGGACAGGGGCTAAATCAGCCCCAGCATTTT
TRBJ2-1 | TRBV5-4 | TRBD2 | CASSLPGSGTNEQFF | TGTGCCAGCAGCTTGCCGGGTAGCGGGACCAATGAGCAGTTCTTC
TRBJ1-4 | TRBV5-1 | TRBD1 | CASSTGQGGEKLFF | TGCGCCAGCAGCACCGGACAGGGTGGTGAAAAACTGTTTTTT
TRBJ2-6 | TRBV7-2 | TRBD1 | CASSRQGAGGANVLTF | TGTGCCAGCAGCCGACAGGGGGCGGGTGGGGCCAACGTCCTGACTTTC
TRBJ1-2 | TRBV11-2 | . | CASSLAGYGYTF | TGTGCCAGCAGCTTGGCGGGGTATGGCTACACCTTC
TRBJ1-5 | TRBV19 | . | CSTDGGGQPQHF | TGTTCGACAGACGGGGGAGGTCAGCCCCAGCATTTT
TRBJ2-7 | TRBV28 | TRBD2 | CASSLRLAGYLSYEQYF | TGTGCCAGCAGCCTCCGACTAGCGGGATACCTCTCCTACGAGCAGTACTTC
TRBJ2-7 | TRBV29-1 | TRBD2 | CSVERGGSYEQYF | TGCAGCGTTGAAAGGGGCGGGAGTTACGAGCAGTACTTC
TRBJ2-7 | TRBV11-2 | . | CASSLVGQAYEQYF | TGTGCCAGCAGCTTAGTCGGCCAGGCCTACGAGCAGTACTTC